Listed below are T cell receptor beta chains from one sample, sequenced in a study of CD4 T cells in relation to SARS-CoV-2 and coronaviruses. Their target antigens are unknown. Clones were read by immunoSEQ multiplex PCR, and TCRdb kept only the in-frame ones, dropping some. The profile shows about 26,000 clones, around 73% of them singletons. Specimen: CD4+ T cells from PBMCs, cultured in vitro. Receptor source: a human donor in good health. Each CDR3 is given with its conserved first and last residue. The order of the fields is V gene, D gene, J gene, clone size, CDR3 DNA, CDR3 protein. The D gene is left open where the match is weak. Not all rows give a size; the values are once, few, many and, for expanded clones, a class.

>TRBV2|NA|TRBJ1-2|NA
TGTGCCAGCAGTGATCGGAAACAGCTTCATGGCTACACCTTC
CASSDRKQLHGYTF
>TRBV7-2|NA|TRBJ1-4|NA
TGTGCCAGCAGCTTTAACAGGGCCGGTGAAAAACTGTTTTTT
CASSFNRAGEKLFF
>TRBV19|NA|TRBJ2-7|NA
TGTGCCAGTAGTACCCCCTACGAGCAGTACTTC
CASSTPYEQYF
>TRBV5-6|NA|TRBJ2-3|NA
TGTGCCAGCAGCTTAAGAGGGAAACGCACAGATACGCAGTATTTT
CASSLRGKRTDTQYF
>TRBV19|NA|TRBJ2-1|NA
TGTGCCAGTAGTGCACTACTTAGTAACGAGCAGTTCTTC
CASSALLSNEQFF
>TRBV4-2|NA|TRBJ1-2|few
TGTGCCAGCAGCCAGGACTATGGCTACACCTTC
CASSQDYGYTF
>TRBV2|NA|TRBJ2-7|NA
TGTGCCAGCAGCACGACGGCAGCGAGTTCCTACGAGCAGTACTTC
CASSTTAASSYEQYF
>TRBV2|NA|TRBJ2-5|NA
TGTGCCAGCTGGGGGTTACGGGGAACCGACCGCCAAGAGACCCAGTACTTC
CASWGLRGTDRQETQYF
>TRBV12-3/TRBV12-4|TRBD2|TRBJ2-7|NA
TGTGCCAGCAGTTCATTCGGGGGGGGCGAGCAGTACTTC
CASSSFGGGEQYF
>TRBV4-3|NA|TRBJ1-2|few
TGCGCCAGCAGCCAAGGACAGGAGCATGGCTACACCTTC
CASSQGQEHGYTF
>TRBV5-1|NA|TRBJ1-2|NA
TGCGCCAGCAGCGCGTCGGGGCTCGGCTACACCTTC
CASSASGLGYTF
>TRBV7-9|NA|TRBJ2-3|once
TGTGCCAGCAGCTTAGCCCGAGGGGCAGACACAGATACGCAGTATTTT
CASSLARGADTDTQYF
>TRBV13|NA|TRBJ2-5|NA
TGTGCCAGCAGCTTAGTAGGAAAGACCCAGTACTTC
CASSLVGKTQYF
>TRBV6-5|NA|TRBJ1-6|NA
TGTGCCAGCAGGCAACAAGGGAATTCACCCCTCCACTTT
CASRQQGNSPLHF
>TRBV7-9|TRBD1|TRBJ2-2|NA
TGTGCCAGCAGCCTCCTCGGGACAGTCAACACCGGGGAGCTGTTTTTT
CASSLLGTVNTGELFF
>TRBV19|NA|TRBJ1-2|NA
TGTGCCAGTACCGGGAGTAGGTATGGCTACACCTTC
CASTGSRYGYTF
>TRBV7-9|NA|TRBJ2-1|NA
TGTAAGACGGATGAGGGCAATGAGCAGTTCTTC
CKTDEGNEQFF
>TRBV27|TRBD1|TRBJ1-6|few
TGTGCCAGCAGTTGGTGGACAGGGGGCTCCTATAATTCACCCCTCCACTTT
CASSWWTGGSYNSPLHF
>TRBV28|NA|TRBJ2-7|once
TGTGCCAGCAGTTTTACAGGGCACACCTACGAGCAGTACTTC
CASSFTGHTYEQYF
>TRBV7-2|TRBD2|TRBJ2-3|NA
TGTGCCAGCAACAGCGGGGGGGCCTGGACAGATACGCAGTATTTT
CASNSGGAWTDTQYF